This T cell receptor (beta chain) was recorded in a study of T-cell memory formation after mild COVID-19. This clonotype appeared a few times. The antigen is unknown. Constant-segment primers served in 5'RACE that generated TCR alpha and TCR beta cDNA libraries bearing sample barcodes and UMIs. MiXCR, applied by TCRdb to the 5' RACE reads, yields one record per CDR3 protein. This table has 250,000 to 300,000 distinct CDR3 sequences, approximately 8.4% appearing once. Study-wide results and limits: For second-wave clones that peaked at day 37, SARS-CoV-2 specificity went unverified.

Trimming took 3 bases from V and 6 from J, leaving 14 bases between them. CDR3 length: 14 residues. Per germline, CDR1 SGHTA and CDR2 FQGNSA. The chain uses TRBV7-2 and TRBJ2-5, with a possible D match to TRBD1 (6 bases). The sequence derives from a man between 18 and 35 years old who had mild COVID-19 (a few samples of this study predate the infection). Cell type and time point are not known. Sequencing input: PBMCs or a T cell subset sorted from them (not recorded which). CDR3 in amino acids: CASSFEQGTKTQYF. The CDR3 DNA follows: TGTGCCAGCAGCTTCGAGCAGGGGACGAAGACCCAGTACTTC.